This is a list of T cell receptor beta chains from one sample in a study of T cell changes during pregnancy in multiple sclerosis. Sequencing used immunoSEQ multiplex PCR; TCRdb keeps in-frame clones, though not all of them. The data contain around 57,000 clones, 91% of them singletons. The sequences come from peripheral blood, collected in the third trimester of pregnancy. The receptor source for this set is a female donor in good health, enrolled as a control in a pregnancy study. CDR3s include the opening cysteine and the closing phenylalanine or tryptophan. Fields, in order: V gene, CDR3 protein.

TRBV4-1,CASNLTGQGLESNPLNYGYTF
TRBV27,CASRDYTEAFF
TRBV7-2,CASSSGGYNEQFF
TRBV6-6,CASSFDTGNYGYTF
TRBV6-4,CASRRQRQGGGETQYF
TRBV7-9,CASSVAVFRGYTF
TRBV7-9,CASSFRTSDEQYF
TRBV27,CASSLIGGNQPQHF
TRBV7-9,CASSLQGQLFF
TRBV18,CASSPQQGPSEQYF
TRBV13,CASSPQGHWGTQYF
TRBV14,CASSQDRGGAEDGYTF
TRBV5-1,CASSFQQRYEQYF
TRBV18,CASSLRTDRGHDGYTF
TRBV2,CASSGANMGADTQYF
TRBV29-1,CSVRGLRTYEQYF
TRBV19,CASSTPTSGGLNEQFF
TRBV6-5,CASSYAGTYEQYF
TRBV16,CASSQENIQTRTNEKLFF
TRBV7-2,CASSLGTGGYSPLHF
TRBV21-1,CASGGDLIPDTQYF
TRBV9,CASSVVTGSNGYTF